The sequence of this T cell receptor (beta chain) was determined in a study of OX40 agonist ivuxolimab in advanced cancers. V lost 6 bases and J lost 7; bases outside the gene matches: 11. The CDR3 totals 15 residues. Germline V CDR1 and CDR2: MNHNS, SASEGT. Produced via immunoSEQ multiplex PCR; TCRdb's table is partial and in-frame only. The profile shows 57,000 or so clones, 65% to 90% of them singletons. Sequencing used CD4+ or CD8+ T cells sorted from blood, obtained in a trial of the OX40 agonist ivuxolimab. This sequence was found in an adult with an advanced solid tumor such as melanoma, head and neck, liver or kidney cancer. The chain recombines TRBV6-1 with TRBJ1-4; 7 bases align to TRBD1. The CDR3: CASSLLTGVGEKLFF. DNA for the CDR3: TGTGCCAGCAGCCTTCTTACAGGGGTGGGTGAAAAACTGTTTTTT.